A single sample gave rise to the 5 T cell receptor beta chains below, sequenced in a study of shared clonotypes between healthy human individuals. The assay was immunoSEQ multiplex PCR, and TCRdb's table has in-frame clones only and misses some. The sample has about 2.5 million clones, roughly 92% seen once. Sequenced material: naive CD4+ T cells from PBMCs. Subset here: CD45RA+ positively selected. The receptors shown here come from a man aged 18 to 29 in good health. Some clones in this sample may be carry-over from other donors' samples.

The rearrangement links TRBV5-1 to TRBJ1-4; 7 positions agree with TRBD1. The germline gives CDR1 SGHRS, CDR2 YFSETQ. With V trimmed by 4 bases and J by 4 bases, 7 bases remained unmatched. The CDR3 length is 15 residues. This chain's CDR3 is CASSIGQVLNEKLFF. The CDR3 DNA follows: TGCGCCAGCAGCATCGGACAGGTACTTAATGAAAAACTGTTTTTT.

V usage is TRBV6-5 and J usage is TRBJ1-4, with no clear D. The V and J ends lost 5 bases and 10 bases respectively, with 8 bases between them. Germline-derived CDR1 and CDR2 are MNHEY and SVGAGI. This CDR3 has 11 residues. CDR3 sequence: CASSREGKLFF. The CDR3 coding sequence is TGTGCCAGCAGTCGAGAGGGAAAACTGTTTTTT.

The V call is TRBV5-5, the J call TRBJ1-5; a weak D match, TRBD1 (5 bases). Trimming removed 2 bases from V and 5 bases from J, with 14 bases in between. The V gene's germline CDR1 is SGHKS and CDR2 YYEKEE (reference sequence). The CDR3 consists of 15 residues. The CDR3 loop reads CASSFQARDDQPQHF. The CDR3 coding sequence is TGTGCCAGCAGCTTTCAAGCTCGGGACGATCAGCCCCAGCATTTT.

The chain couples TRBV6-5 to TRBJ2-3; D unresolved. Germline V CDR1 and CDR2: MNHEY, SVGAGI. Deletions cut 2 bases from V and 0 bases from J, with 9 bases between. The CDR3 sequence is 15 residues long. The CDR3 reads CASSYQPGSTDTQYF. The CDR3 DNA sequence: TGTGCCAGCAGTTACCAGCCAGGAAGCACAGATACGCAGTATTTT.

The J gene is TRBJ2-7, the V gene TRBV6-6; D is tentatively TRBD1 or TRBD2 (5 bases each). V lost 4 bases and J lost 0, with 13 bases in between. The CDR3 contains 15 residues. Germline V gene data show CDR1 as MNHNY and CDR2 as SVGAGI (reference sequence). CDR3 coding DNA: TGTGCCAGCAGTTTTTCTCCAGGGACCTCCTACGAGCAGTACTTC. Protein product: CASSFSPGTSYEQYF.